The 8 T cell receptor beta chains below all came from one sample that was sequenced in a study of OX40 agonist ivuxolimab in advanced cancers. Assay: immunoSEQ multiplex PCR; the TCRdb copy retains only in-frame clones and omits some. The sample consists of 65,000 to 70,000 clones, around 90% of them appearing once. The material sequenced was CD4+ or CD8+ T cells sorted from blood, taken in a trial of the OX40 agonist ivuxolimab. The origin of the receptors is an adult with an advanced solid tumor such as melanoma, head and neck, liver or kidney cancer.

V usage is TRBV6-1 and J usage is TRBJ1-5; perhaps TRBD1 as D (5 bases). This CDR3 region has 13 residues. Germline assignment: CDR1 MNHNS and CDR2 SASEGT. V lost 2 bases and J lost 4, with 6 bases in between. The CDR3 nucleotides are TGTGCCAGCAGTGAATCAGGGAATCAGCCCCAGCATTTT. Translated: CASSESGNQPQHF.

The chain links TRBV5-5 to TRBJ1-5, with a possible D match to TRBD1 (5 bases). CDR3 length: 18 residues. V was shortened by 0 bases and J by 0 bases, with 16 bases between the two germline ends. Germline CDR1 and CDR2: SGHKS and YYEKEE (reference sequence). For the CDR3, the DNA is TGTGCCAGCAGCTTGGAGTACCGTGGAGGGACTAGCAATCAGCCCCAGCATTTT. It encodes CASSLEYRGGTSNQPQHF. Drawing the rest from reference TRBV5-5 and TRBJ1-5, the complete variable domain is DAGVTQSPTHLIKTRGQQVTLRCSPISGHKSVSWYQQVLGQGPQFIFQYYEKEERGRGNFPDRFSARQFPNYSSELNVNALLLGDSALYLCASSLEYRGGTSNQPQHFGDGTRLSIL.

The chain uses TRBV5-1 and TRBJ1-2, with 10 nucleotides matching TRBD1. V lost 4 bases and J lost 6; bases outside the gene matches: 6. The germline gives CDR1 SGHRS, CDR2 YFSETQ. The CDR3 consists of 14 residues. CDR3 protein: CASSQGDRGNGYTF. The CDR3, as DNA: TGCGCCAGCAGCCAAGGGGACAGGGGAAATGGCTACACCTTC.

The chain joins TRBV4-1 to TRBJ2-7; no clear D. CDR1 is MGHRA and CDR2 is YSYEKL in the germline V gene. Trimming removed 0 bases at V and 9 bases at J, with 18 bases between. This CDR3 spans 15 amino acids. The CDR3 region is CASSQDSAPPVAQYF. Written as DNA, the CDR3 is TGCGCCAGCAGCCAAGATTCGGCCCCCCCGGTCGCGCAGTACTTC.

This clone appeared a single time. The junction does not match germline at one end; this may be a read error. The gene calls are TRBV7-2 and TRBJ2-1; a possible D gene is TRBD1 (6 bases). Germline V gives CDR1 SGHTA, CDR2 FQGNSA. The CDR3 length is 15 residues. CDR3 amino acids: CASSPRTVNYDEQFF. CDR3 sequence (DNA): TGTGCCAGCAGCCCACGGACAGTTAACTACGATGAGCAGTTCTTC.

In this sample, this clone turned up once. The chain couples TRBV7-8 to TRBJ1-1; 10 nucleotides agree with TRBD1. Germline V gene lookup returns CDR1 SGHVS and CDR2 FQNEAQ. CDR3 length: 16 residues. Germline trimming cut 1 base from V and 1 base from J; bases unmatched to any gene: 3. In DNA, the CDR3 is TGTGCCAGCAGCTTAGGTTGGGACAGGGGGAACACTGAAGCTTTCTTT. Translating it yields CASSLGWDRGNTEAFF.

The rearrangement links TRBV15 to TRBJ2-7; 8 nucleotides match TRBD1. Germline CDR1 reads LNHNV; CDR2 reads YYDKDF (reference sequence). The CDR3 covers 18 residues. Losses at the gene ends were 0 bases for V and 0 bases for J; bases not matched to a gene: 10. The CDR3 nucleotides are TGTGCCACCAGCAGAGATTGGCCGGGACAGGACCGCTCCTACGAGCAGTACTTC. It specifies CATSRDWPGQDRSYEQYF.

The V call is TRBV19, the J call TRBJ1-5; D gene unclear. CDR1 is LNHDA and CDR2 is SQIVND in the germline V gene (reference sequence). Trimming pared 5 bases from V and 2 bases from J, leaving 13 bases between. The CDR3 loop spans 15 amino acids. This CDR3 is CASSPMDGRNQPQHF. The CDR3 DNA reads TGTGCCAGTAGTCCGATGGACGGCCGCAATCAGCCCCAGCATTTT.